Listed below are T cell receptor beta chains from one sample, sequenced in a study of cytomegalovirus exposure and HLA in healthy donors. Sequencing was performed with immunoSEQ multiplex PCR; in TCRdb, only in-frame clones are kept and a portion is missing. The sample contains more than 150,000 clones, roughly 83% of which appear only once. Sequencing was performed on PBMCs. The receptors originated from a boy between 5 and 17 years old in good health and CMV-seronegative. The CDR3 runs from the conserved cysteine through the conserved F or W. The order of the fields is J gene, clone size, D gene, V gene, CDR3 DNA, CDR3 protein. D genes are given only for firm matches. Clone size, where shown, is once, few, many, or a class for clones that have expanded.

TRBJ2-7,NA,NA,TRBV18,TGTGCCAGCTCACCCGTCCTCCACGAGCAGTACTTC,CASSPVLHEQYF
TRBJ1-2,NA,NA,TRBV6-5,TGTGCCAGCAGTCCCGGGTCAGGGATGCGCGGCTACACCTTC,CASSPGSGMRGYTF
TRBJ1-2,NA,TRBD1,TRBV19,TGTGCCAGTATGACAGGGTATGGCTACACCTTC,CASMTGYGYTF
TRBJ2-7,NA,TRBD2,TRBV5-1,TGCGCCAGCAGCTACCCTACTAGCGGGAGGGCCTCCACCCCCTACGAGCAGTACTTC,CASSYPTSGRASTPYEQYF
TRBJ2-1,NA,NA,TRBV5-6,TGTGCCAGCAGCCCTGGACCCAACGGCGGGGATGAGCAGTTCTTC,CASSPGPNGGDEQFF
TRBJ2-2,NA,NA,TRBV7-9,TGTGCCAGCAGCTTCGGCCAGGGGTCCACCGGGGAGCTGTTTTTT,CASSFGQGSTGELFF
TRBJ2-2,NA,TRBD1,TRBV6-1,TGTGCCAGCAGAGGGACAGGGGTTACCGGGGAGCTGTTTTTT,CASRGTGVTGELFF
TRBJ1-1,NA,NA,TRBV4-3,TGCGCCAGCAGGGAGGGGACCCGAGACACTGAAGCTTTCTTT,CASREGTRDTEAFF
TRBJ2-5,NA,TRBD2,TRBV11-2,TGTGCCAGCAGCTCCCGGGGAGGGCGAGAGACCCAGTACTTC,CASSSRGGRETQYF
TRBJ2-1,NA,NA,TRBV5-1,TGCGCCAGCAGCTTGGCCGTCAGGGGTTACAATGAGCAGTTCTTC,CASSLAVRGYNEQFF
TRBJ2-2,few,NA,TRBV6-5,TGTGCCAGCAGTTTCCAGGGGTCCGGGGAGCTGTTTTTT,CASSFQGSGELFF
TRBJ2-1,NA,TRBD2,TRBV4-3,TGCGCCAGCAGCCCCAAGGGGCGAACGGGGGGTCCGAGCTCCTACAATGAGCAGTTCTTC,CASSPKGRTGGPSSYNEQFF
TRBJ2-7,once,TRBD2,TRBV7-2,TGTGCCAGCAGCTTCCGGGGACTAGCGGGAGGGGAGCAGTACTTC,CASSFRGLAGGEQYF
TRBJ2-7,NA,TRBD2,TRBV30,TGTGCCTGGAGTGTAGTTAAGGCTAGCGGGGGGGCCTTGTCCTACGAGCAGTACTTC,CAWSVVKASGGALSYEQYF
TRBJ1-1,NA,TRBD1,TRBV10-2,TGCGCCACGACCCAGGGGGGGAACACTGAAGCTTTCTTT,CATTQGGNTEAFF
TRBJ2-1,NA,TRBD2,TRBV6-1,TGTGCCAGCAGTGACGAAACTAGCGGCCACAATGAGCAGTTCTTC,CASSDETSGHNEQFF
TRBJ2-1,NA,NA,TRBV7-9,TGTTCCAGCAGCGATAAGAGTAGAGTACTCTCCTACAATGAGCAGTTCTTC,CSSSDKSRVLSYNEQFF
TRBJ2-7,NA,NA,TRBV6-5,TGTGCCAGCAGCAACCAGCGTTGGACCTACGAGCAGTACTTC,CASSNQRWTYEQYF
TRBJ1-2,once,NA,TRBV5-1,TGCGCCAGCAGCTTGGGGGGCTCATATGGCTACACCTTC,CASSLGGSYGYTF
TRBJ1-5,NA,NA,TRBV19,TGTGCCAGTAGTATGGGCGGGGTTAATAGCAATCAGCCCCAGCATTTT,CASSMGGVNSNQPQHF
TRBJ2-3,NA,TRBD2,TRBV28,TGTGCCAGCAGTTTTTCTAGCGGGCACACAGATACGCAGTATTTT,CASSFSSGHTDTQYF
TRBJ1-6,NA,NA,TRBV7-2,TGTGCCAGCAGCCTCACCAGGGGCAACCCCCTCCACTTT,CASSLTRGNPLHF
TRBJ1-1,NA,NA,TRBV5-6,TGTGCCAGCAGCCATCGGAGGGGATTGAACACTGAAGCTTTCTTT,CASSHRRGLNTEAFF
TRBJ1-5,NA,NA,TRBV5-8,TGTGCCAGCAGCTTGGGCGTTCAGCCCCAGCATTTT,CASSLGVQPQHF
TRBJ2-4,NA,TRBD1,TRBV30,TGTGCCTGGAGCCACATTGAGACAGGGTCCCTGGACATTCAGTACTTC,CAWSHIETGSLDIQYF
TRBJ1-2,NA,NA,TRBV2,TGTGCCGTACCGGGAGGAAGGGGGATTAGACCCCTGGATTATGGCTACACCTTC,CAVPGGRGIRPLDYGYTF
TRBJ2-2,NA,TRBD2,TRBV7-3,TGTGCCAGCAGCTTAATAGCGGGACGAGAGAACACCGGGGAGCTGTTTTTT,CASSLIAGRENTGELFF
TRBJ1-4,NA,NA,TRBV28,TGTGCCAGCAGTTTACCAGGGAAGTCGACTAATGAAAAACTGTTTTTT,CASSLPGKSTNEKLFF
TRBJ2-4,NA,NA,TRBV19,TGTGCCAGTAACCCCGGGGCGGGACGTGCCAAAAACATTCAGTACTTC,CASNPGAGRAKNIQYF
TRBJ1-1,NA,NA,TRBV5-1,TGCGCCAGCAGCTTTGGTGCGGGGACTGAAGCTTTCTTT,CASSFGAGTEAFF
TRBJ2-2,NA,TRBD2,TRBV4-2,TGTGCCAGCAGCTTCTCTAGCGGGGGGGCCGCCGACACCGGGGAGCTGTTTTTT,CASSFSSGGAADTGELFF
TRBJ2-2,NA,TRBD1,TRBV7-2,TGTGCCAGCAGCTTAAGGGGACAGCGATACTCGAACACCGGGGAGCTGTTTTTT,CASSLRGQRYSNTGELFF
TRBJ1-2,NA,NA,TRBV7-2,TGTGCCAGCAGTTTAGCTCCTCCAGGGCGGGGAGGAGGGGTCTGGGGCTACACCTTC,CASSLAPPGRGGGVWGYTF
TRBJ1-1,NA,NA,TRBV19,TGTGCCAGTCGCCGGGACACAATGAACACTGAAGCTTTCTTT,CASRRDTMNTEAFF
TRBJ1-5,NA,NA,TRBV10-3,TGTGCCACCGGGGTCCAGAATCAGCCCCAGCATTTT,CATGVQNQPQHF
TRBJ2-7,NA,TRBD1,TRBV5-1,TGCGCCAGCAGCCCCAAAGGGACAGGGCCCAGGGGGTACTTC,CASSPKGTGPRGYF
TRBJ1-1,NA,NA,TRBV11-1,TGTGCCAGCAGCTTCCCTCCGGGGAGCACTGAAGCTTTCTTT,CASSFPPGSTEAFF
TRBJ2-1,NA,NA,TRBV5-4,TGTGCCAGCAGTCTAACGGTGGCTAGCTTCCGTAATGAGCAGTTCTTC,CASSLTVASFRNEQFF
TRBJ1-5,few,NA,TRBV2,TGTGCCAGCATTTCCACCGACGGGGGAGGTCAGCCCCAGCATTTT,CASISTDGGGQPQHF
TRBJ2-2,NA,TRBD2,TRBV28,TGTGCCAGCAGTCCGACTAGCGTCGACGGGGAGCTGTTTTTT,CASSPTSVDGELFF
TRBJ2-1,NA,TRBD2,TRBV5-1,TGCGCCAGCAGCTCTATTGCGGGAGTGTCTGAGCAGTTCTTC,CASSSIAGVSEQFF
TRBJ2-7,NA,NA,TRBV4-3,TGCGCCAGCAGCTATCTTGGGACACCGGGGGGAGAGCAGTACTTC,CASSYLGTPGGEQYF
TRBJ1-3,few,TRBD1,TRBV7-6,TGTGCCAGCAGCTCCTGGTCCGGGACAGGGCTAGGAAACACCATATATTTT,CASSSWSGTGLGNTIYF
TRBJ2-3,NA,TRBD2,TRBV11-2,TGTGCCAGCAGCTTAGTTTCCCTAGCGGGAGGAAGCACAGATACGCAGTATTTT,CASSLVSLAGGSTDTQYF
TRBJ2-7,NA,NA,TRBV18,TGTGCCAGCTCAAACAGGGACGAGCAGTACTTC,CASSNRDEQYF
TRBJ2-6,few,NA,TRBV14,TGTGCCAGCAGCCAAGAAGGTGGGGCCGGGGCCAACGTCCTGACTTTC,CASSQEGGAGANVLTF
TRBJ2-5,NA,NA,TRBV10-2,TGCGCCAGCAGTGAGACCCTGACTGGCGGAGAGACCCAGTACTTC,CASSETLTGGETQYF
TRBJ2-7,NA,TRBD1,TRBV23-1,TGCGCCAGCAGGACAAGACAGGGTAGTTATTCATACTACGAGCAGTACTTC,CASRTRQGSYSYYEQYF
TRBJ2-7,NA,NA,TRBV7-2,TGTGCCAGCAGTAGCGGAGGGTCTCCCTACGAGCAGTACTTC,CASSSGGSPYEQYF
TRBJ1-2,NA,TRBD1,TRBV5-6,TGTGCCAGCAGTCGCCCCCCCCAGGGGGCTCGCGGCTACACCTTC,CASSRPPQGARGYTF
TRBJ1-3,NA,NA,TRBV9,TGTGCCAGCAGCGTGGAAGTTGACAGCCAGGGAAACACCATATATTTT,CASSVEVDSQGNTIYF
TRBJ2-1,NA,NA,TRBV5-1,TGCGCCAGCAGCTTGACCCTCCGGTCGGGGCAGTTCTTC,CASSLTLRSGQFF
TRBJ2-1,few,TRBD2,TRBV5-1,TGCGCCAGCAGCCTACGGACTAGCGGGGGGCCGGAGCAGTTCTTC,CASSLRTSGGPEQFF
TRBJ1-5,NA,TRBD1,TRBV27,TGTGCCAGCAGTTTACGCGGTCCAGGGGGAAGGCCCCAGCATTTT,CASSLRGPGGRPQHF
TRBJ1-5,few,TRBD1,TRBV19,TGTGCCAGTAGTAACCGGGACAGGGGGTCCTGGGGGCCCCAGCATTTT,CASSNRDRGSWGPQHF
TRBJ2-7,few,NA,TRBV4-3,TGCGCCAGCAGCCAAGGTACCGGACAGCCGGCTGACGAGCAGTACTTC,CASSQGTGQPADEQYF
TRBJ1-5,NA,NA,TRBV19,TGTGCCAGTAGTATGAGTGGCAATCAGCCCCAGCATTTT,CASSMSGNQPQHF